The T cell receptor beta chain under discussion was sequenced for a study of multiple sclerosis patients with progressive multifocal leukoencephalopathy. The time point was: time of PML onset. PML was confirmed by JC virus DNA in cerebrospinal fluid. Clones were sequenced by immunoSEQ multiplex PCR, and TCRdb holds only the in-frame ones, with some missing. The sample shows about 30,000 clones, approximately 85% of them seen only once. This CDR3 contains 16 residues. Germline V CDR1 and CDR2: SGHRS, YFSETQ. Deletions cut 3 bases from V and 4 bases from J, with 19 bases between. This sequence originates from a woman aged 25 to 39 with progressive multifocal leukoencephalopathy. The chain uses TRBV5-1 and TRBJ1-1; the D gene is possibly TRBD1 (6 bases). The source was PBMCs, collected from a patient treated with natalizumab. The CDR3 loop reads CASSWRTGTEGTEAFF. CDR3 bases: TGCGCCAGCAGCTGGCGAACAGGGACTGAGGGCACTGAAGCTTTCTTT.